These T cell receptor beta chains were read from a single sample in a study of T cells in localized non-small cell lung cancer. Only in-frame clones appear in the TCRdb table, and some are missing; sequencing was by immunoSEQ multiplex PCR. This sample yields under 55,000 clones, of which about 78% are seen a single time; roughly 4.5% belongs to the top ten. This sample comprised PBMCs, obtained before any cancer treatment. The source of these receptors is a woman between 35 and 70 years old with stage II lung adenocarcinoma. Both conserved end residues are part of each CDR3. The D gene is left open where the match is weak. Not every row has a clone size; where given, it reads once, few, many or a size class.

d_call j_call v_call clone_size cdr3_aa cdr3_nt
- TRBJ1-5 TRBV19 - CASSINPVGQPQHF TGTGCCAGTAGTATTAACCCAGTAGGCCAGCCCCAGCATTTT
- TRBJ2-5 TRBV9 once CASSAFGETQYF TGTGCCAGCAGCGCCTTCGGAGAGACCCAGTACTTC
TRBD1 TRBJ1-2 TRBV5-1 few CASSGDRGDGYTF TGCGCCAGCAGCGGCGACAGGGGCGATGGCTACACCTTC
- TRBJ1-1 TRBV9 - CASSGTTSMNTEAFF TGTGCCAGCAGCGGGACGACGTCTATGAACACTGAAGCTTTCTTT
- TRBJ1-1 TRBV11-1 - CASSPRDRQNTEAFF TGTGCCAGCAGCCCCAGAGACCGACAGAACACTGAAGCTTTCTTT
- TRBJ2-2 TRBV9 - CASSATVTGELFF TGTGCCAGCAGCGCGACGGTTACCGGGGAGCTGTTTTTT
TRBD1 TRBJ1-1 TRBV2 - CASSEARTGGTEAFF TGTGCCAGCAGTGAAGCGCGCACAGGGGGCACTGAAGCTTTCTTT
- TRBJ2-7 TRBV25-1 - CASNSRFSYEQYF TGTGCCAGCAATTCCAGGTTCTCCTACGAGCAGTACTTC
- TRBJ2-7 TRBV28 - CASSPFYSYEQYF TGTGCCAGCAGTCCGTTTTATTCCTACGAGCAGTACTTC
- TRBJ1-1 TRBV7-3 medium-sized CASSRSLDTEAFF TGTGCCAGCAGCCGTTCTCTTGACACTGAAGCTTTCTTT
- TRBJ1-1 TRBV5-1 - CASSAVGHWGTEAFF TGCGCCAGCAGCGCCGTCGGACACTGGGGCACTGAAGCTTTCTTT
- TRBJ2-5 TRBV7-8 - CASFLKQRGRGLVANETQYF TGTGCCAGCTTCCTGAAACAACGGGGGCGGGGCCTGGTCGCGAACGAGACCCAGTACTTC
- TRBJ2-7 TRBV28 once CASSLGRDYEQYF TGTGCCAGCAGTTTAGGCAGGGACTACGAGCAGTACTTC
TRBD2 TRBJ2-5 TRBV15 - CATSRDRGGQETQYF TGTGCCACCAGCAGAGATCGGGGGGGCCAAGAGACCCAGTACTTC
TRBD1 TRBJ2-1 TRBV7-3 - CASSRQGMVNEQFF TGTGCCAGCAGCAGACAGGGAATGGTCAATGAGCAGTTCTTC
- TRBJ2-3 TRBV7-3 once CASSLPPPGTQYF TGTGCCAGCAGCTTACCCCCCCCCGGTACGCAGTATTTT
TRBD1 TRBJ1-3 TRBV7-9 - CAPGTGKVGNTIYF TGTGCCCCGGGGACAGGGAAAGTTGGAAACACCATATATTTT
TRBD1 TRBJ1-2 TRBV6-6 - CASSSSLGTGVDGYTF TGTGCCAGCAGTAGCTCCCTCGGGACAGGGGTGGATGGCTACACCTTC
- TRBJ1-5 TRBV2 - CASSVGGDQPQHF TGTGCCAGCAGTGTAGGTGGAGATCAGCCCCAGCATTTT
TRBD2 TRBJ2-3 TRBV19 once CASKASGDTQYF TGTGCCAGTAAGGCTAGCGGTGATACGCAGTATTTT
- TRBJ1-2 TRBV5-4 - CASSLGAIGGNGYTF TGTGCCAGCAGCTTGGGGGCCATAGGGGGAAATGGCTACACCTTC
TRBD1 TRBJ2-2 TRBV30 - CAWGDSPTGELFF TGTGCCTGGGGGGACAGCCCCACCGGGGAGCTGTTTTTT
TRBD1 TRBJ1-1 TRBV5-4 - CASSTPGQGTEAFF TGTGCCAGCAGCACTCCGGGACAGGGCACTGAAGCTTTCTTT
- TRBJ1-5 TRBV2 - CASSERLQGSQPQHF TGTGCCAGCAGTGAGAGATTGCAGGGGTCTCAGCCCCAGCATTTT
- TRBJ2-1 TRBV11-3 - CASSLGSGWNEQFF TGTGCCAGCAGCTTAGGTTCAGGCTGGAATGAGCAGTTCTTC
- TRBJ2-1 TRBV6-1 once CASSDQSYNEQFF TGTGCCAGCAGTGATCAGAGCTACAATGAGCAGTTCTTC
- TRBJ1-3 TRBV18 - CASSDRGSSGNTIYF TGTGCCAGCTCAGATCGTGGCAGCAGTGGAAACACCATATATTTT
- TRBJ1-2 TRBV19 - CASSIQGNYGYTF TGTGCCAGTAGTATACAGGGGAACTATGGCTACACCTTC
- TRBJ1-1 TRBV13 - CASSLWDTEAFF TGTGCCAGCAGCTTATGGGACACTGAAGCTTTCTTT